One sample yielded the 21 T cell receptor beta chains listed below, sequenced in a study of OX40 agonist ivuxolimab in advanced cancers. Using immunoSEQ multiplex PCR, the repertoire was profiled, and TCRdb retains in-frame clones only, with some absent. The data hold 100,000 to 120,000 clones, with approximately 89% observed a single time. Source: CD4+ or CD8+ T cells sorted from blood, taken in a trial of the OX40 agonist ivuxolimab. These receptors were collected from an adult with an advanced solid tumor such as melanoma, head and neck, liver or kidney cancer.

This rearrangement joins TRBV7-3 to TRBJ2-1, with TRBD1 identical over 8 bases. Germline CDR1 and CDR2: SGHTA and FQGTGA. The CDR3 runs 15 residues. J lost 8 bases, V lost 0 bases, and 6 bases had no gene match. The CDR3 DNA follows: TGTGCCAGCAGCTTAACCGAGGGACAGGACGATGAGCAGTTCTTC. It yields the protein CASSLTEGQDDEQFF.

This clone was seen just once. The chain uses TRBV14 and TRBJ1-4; 8 nucleotides align to TRBD1. Germline V gene sequence: CDR1 SGHDN, CDR2 FVKESK. V trimming: 5 bases; J trimming: 6 bases; junction bases outside the gene matches: 8. This CDR3 contains 15 residues. CDR3 DNA sequence: TGTGCCAGCAGCGCCCGGGACAGGACATATGAAAAACTGTTTTTT. Its translation: CASSARDRTYEKLFF. Full variable domain (missing parts from reference TRBV14 and TRBJ1-4): EAGVTQFPSHSVIEKGQTVTLRCDPISGHDNLYWYRRVMGKEIKFLLHFVKESKQDESGMPNNRFLAERTGGTYSTLKVQPAELEDSGVYFCASSARDRTYEKLFFGSGTQLSVL.

The table lists this clone with a few counts. The gene calls are TRBV9 and TRBJ2-7, with a possible D match to TRBD1 (7 bases). Trimming took 3 bases from V and 1 from J, leaving 14 bases between them. Germline CDR1 is SGDLS and CDR2 is YYNGEE. CDR3 size: 15 residues. The CDR3 loop reads CASSGGGGESYEQYF. The CDR3 region has the DNA TGTGCCAGCAGCGGAGGAGGGGGCGAATCCTACGAGCAGTACTTC.

The chain is built from TRBV7-9 and TRBJ1-3; no clear D. This CDR3 comprises 16 residues. Germline V lookup: CDR1 SEHNR, CDR2 FQNEAQ (reference sequence). V shed 4 bases and J shed 2 bases, with 15 bases lying between them. The CDR3: CASSSQGGVAGNTIYF. The CDR3 coding sequence is TGTGCCAGCAGCTCACAAGGCGGGGTGGCTGGAAACACCATATATTTT. The whole variable domain, filled in from reference TRBV7-9 and TRBJ1-3, reads DTGVSQNPRHKITKRGQNVTFRCDPISEHNRLYWYRQTLGQGPEFLTYFQNEAQLEKSRLLSDRFSAERPKGSFSTLEIQRTEQGDSAMYLCASSSQGGVAGNTIYFGEGSWLTVV.

The chain has TRBV19 and TRBJ1-4; TRBD1 agrees at 7 bases. Germline CDR1 LNHDA, CDR2 SQIVND (reference sequence). Trimming at V came to 4 bases and at J to 2 bases, leaving 7 bases not matched to a gene. The CDR3 covers 16 residues. The CDR3 protein is CASSTTGTWTNEKLFF. The DNA of the CDR3 is TGTGCCAGTAGTACGACAGGGACGTGGACTAATGAAAAACTGTTTTTT.

The chain couples TRBV27 to TRBJ1-2, with TRBD1 identical over 9 bases. The CDR3 has 16 residues. Germline V gives CDR1 MNHEY, CDR2 SMNVEV (reference sequence). Losses at the gene ends were 6 bases for V and 4 bases for J; bases not matched to a gene: 12. The CDR3 DNA reads as TGTGCCAGCAGCAGACTCCGGGACAGGGAAGCCTATGGCTACACCTTC. Its translation is CASSRLRDREAYGYTF.

The chain links TRBV2 to TRBJ2-1, with 10 bases aligning to TRBD2. The CDR3 consists of 15 residues. Germline loops: CDR1 SNHLY, CDR2 FYNNEI. The V and J ends lost 3 bases and 10 bases, in that order; junction bases with no gene match: 9. The CDR3 spells CASSEGVAGGREQFF. DNA of the CDR3: TGTGCCAGCAGTGAGGGAGTAGCGGGGGGCAGGGAGCAGTTCTTC.

The CDR3 region is CASSGTGGGGNTIYF. The CDR3 nucleotides are TGTGCCAGCAGTGGGACAGGGGGCGGTGGAAACACCATATATTTT. The genes are TRBV2 and TRBJ1-3, with TRBD1 matching over 11 bases. This CDR3 contains 15 residues. J gave up 3 bases and V 4 bases, and 2 bases lay outside the gene matches. CDR1 SNHLY and CDR2 FYNNEI come from the germline V gene. Full variable domain (remainder filled in from reference TRBV2 and TRBJ1-3): EPEVTQTPSHQVTQMGQEVILRCVPISNHLYFYWYRQILGQKVEFLVSFYNNEISEKSEIFDDQFSVERPDGSNFTLKIRSTKLEDSAMYFCASSGTGGGGNTIYFGEGSWLTVV.

The chain is built from TRBV11-2 and TRBJ2-2; D is perhaps TRBD1 (6 bases). CDR3 length: 16 residues. Germline values: CDR1 SGHAT, CDR2 FQNNGV. V shed 5 bases and J shed 1 base, with 14 bases lying between them. The CDR3 DNA follows: TGTGCCAGCAGCCTACGGACAGCCCAGAACACCGGGGAGCTGTTTTTT. This codes for CASSLRTAQNTGELFF.

CDR3 in amino acids: CASSPTFSGQETQYF. The CDR3 bases are TGTGCCAGCAGCCCTACCTTCAGCGGCCAAGAGACCCAGTACTTC. The chain recombines TRBV7-3 with TRBJ2-5, with D possibly being TRBD2 (5 bases). V was pared by 5 bases and J by 1 base, with 14 bases between. This CDR3 is built from 15 residues. CDR1 is SGHTA and CDR2 is FQGTGA in the germline V gene.

The chain couples TRBV7-2 to TRBJ2-6, with D uncertain. Germline assignment: CDR1 SGHTA and CDR2 FQGNSA. V was cut by 5 bases and J by 0 bases, with 14 bases left in between. The CDR3 consists of 17 residues. CDR3 amino acids: CASSPTAPRSGANVLTF. CDR3 bases: TGTGCCAGCAGCCCGACGGCTCCCCGCTCTGGGGCCAACGTCCTGACTTTC. Based on the CDR3 plus reference TRBV7-2 and TRBJ2-6, the full variable domain is GAGVSQSPSNKVTEKGKDVELRCDPISGHTALYWYRQSLGQGLEFLIYFQGNSAPDKSGLPSDRFSAERTGGSVSTLTIQRTQQEDSAVYLCASSPTAPRSGANVLTFGAGSRLTVL.

The gene calls are TRBV5-6 and TRBJ1-4, with a possible D match to TRBD1 (5 bases). Germline V gene data show CDR1 as SGHDT and CDR2 as YYEEEE. The CDR3 covers 16 residues. V gave up 1 base and J gave up 10 bases, with 20 bases separating them. CDR3 region: CASSLSRRQRTLKLFF. The CDR3, as DNA: TGTGCCAGCAGCTTGTCCAGGCGACAGCGGACGTTAAAACTGTTTTTT.

The rearrangement links TRBV28 to TRBJ2-7; D might be TRBD1 or TRBD2, each matching 5 bases. Per germline, CDR1 MDHEN and CDR2 SYDVKM. Trimming took off 9 bases at V and 2 bases at J, with 14 bases between the two ends. This CDR3 region has 13 residues. The CDR3 DNA follows: TGTGCCAGTAACCGGGACCGAGCCTACGAGCAGTACTTC. This encodes CASNRDRAYEQYF.

This clone has a handful of counts. The chain recombines TRBV20-1 with TRBJ2-7; D gene ambiguous. This CDR3 comprises 11 residues. Trimming left V 1 base short and J 3 bases short, with 4 bases between. Germline V gene sequence: CDR1 DFQATT, CDR2 SNEGSKA (reference sequence). The CDR3 bases are TGCAGTGCTAGAGCCATCTACGAGCAGTACTTC. This codes for CSARAIYEQYF.

The chain links TRBV4-1 to TRBJ1-1, with a weak D call TRBD1 (5 bases). Trimming took 4 bases from V and 2 from J, leaving 11 bases between them. Germline V lookup: CDR1 MGHRA, CDR2 YSYEKL. The CDR3 contains 14 residues. In DNA, the CDR3 is TGCGCCAGCAGCCTTGACAGCTACAACACTGAAGCTTTCTTT. It is translated as CASSLDSYNTEAFF.

The chain combines TRBV7-9 with TRBJ2-5; D is ambiguous. CDR1 SEHNR and CDR2 FQNEAQ come from the germline V gene (reference sequence). V was trimmed by 5 bases and J by 0 bases, leaving 7 bases between them. The CDR3 consists of 13 residues. The CDR3 sequence is CASSRNNQETQYF. In DNA form, the CDR3 reads TGTGCCAGCAGCCGAAATAACCAAGAGACCCAGTACTTC.

This sequence joins TRBV5-4 and TRBJ2-7; D tentatively reads TRBD1 or TRBD2 (5 bases each). Germline V CDR1 and CDR2: SGHNT, YYREEE (reference sequence). The CDR3 has 14 amino acids. The ends were cut back, 2 bases at V and 7 bases at J, with 16 bases in the middle. The CDR3 protein is CASSFRDPSGEQYF. The CDR3 coding sequence is TGTGCCAGCAGCTTCAGGGACCCGTCCGGGGAGCAGTACTTC.

V and J are TRBV6-5 and TRBJ2-7, with 10 bases matching TRBD2. With V trimmed by 6 bases and J by 7 bases, 9 bases remained unmatched. There are 14 residues in the CDR3. From germline, CDR1 is MNHEY and CDR2 SVGAGI. In DNA form, the CDR3 reads TGTGCCAGCAGCCGTACTAGCGGGGTTTTTGAGCAGTACTTC. It translates to CASSRTSGVFEQYF.

This rearrangement joins TRBV19 to TRBJ1-2; 8 bases line up with TRBD1. The ends lost 5 bases at V and 7 bases at J; junction bases unmatched: 9. This CDR3 is 14 amino acids long. In germline, CDR1 is LNHDA, CDR2 SQIVND (reference sequence). The CDR3: CASSPVGTGSGYTF. DNA for the CDR3: TGTGCCAGTAGTCCAGTAGGGACAGGCAGTGGCTACACCTTC. The whole variable domain, filled in from reference TRBV19 and TRBJ1-2, reads DGGITQSPKYLFRKEGQNVTLSCEQNLNHDAMYWYRQDPGQGLRLIYYSQIVNDFQKGDIAEGYSVSREKKESFPLTVTSAQKNPTAFYLCASSPVGTGSGYTFGSGTRLTVV.

The chain couples TRBV7-8 to TRBJ2-2; D may match TRBD1 or TRBD2 (6 bases each). The CDR3 totals 17 residues. CDR1 SGHVS and CDR2 FQNEAQ come from the germline V gene. The V end lost 5 bases, the J end lost 1 base, and 17 bases lay between the germline ends. CDR3 coding DNA: TGTGCCAGCAGCCCTCTTTCGAGGGGGGTGAACACCGGGGAGCTGTTTTTT. Translated: CASSPLSRGVNTGELFF.

The rearrangement joins TRBV5-4 to TRBJ1-1; a possible D gene is TRBD1 (6 bases). Trimming shortened V by 6 bases and J by 1 base, and 10 bases separated the two germline ends. This CDR3 has 13 residues. Germline lookup yields CDR1 SGHNT and CDR2 YYREEE (reference sequence). The CDR3: CASTGVGNTEAFF. In DNA form, the CDR3 reads TGTGCCAGCACAGGGGTGGGGAACACTGAAGCTTTCTTT.